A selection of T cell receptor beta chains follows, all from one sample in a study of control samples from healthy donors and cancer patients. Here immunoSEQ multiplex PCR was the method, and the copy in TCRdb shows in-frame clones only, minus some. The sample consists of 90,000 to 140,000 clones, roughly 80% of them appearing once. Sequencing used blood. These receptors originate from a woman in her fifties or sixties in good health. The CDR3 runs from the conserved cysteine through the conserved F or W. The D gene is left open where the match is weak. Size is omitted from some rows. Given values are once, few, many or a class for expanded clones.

TGTGCCAGCAGCGCCCTAGCGGGAGTGAGTAATGAGCAGTTCTTC | CASSALAGVSNEQFF | TRBJ2-1 | TRBD2 | 15 | TRBV5-5 | -
TGTGCCAGCAGGCGGACCACCGGGGAGCTGTTTTTT | CASRRTTGELFF | TRBJ2-2 | - | 12 | TRBV27 | once
TGTGCCAGCAGCCAAGACAGGGTCGGGCGGGAGGCCACAGATACGCAGTATTTT | CASSQDRVGREATDTQYF | TRBJ2-3 | TRBD2 | 18 | TRBV3-1/TRBV3-2 | -
TGTGCCAGCAAACCGGACATCAGCTCTGGAAACACCATATATTTT | CASKPDISSGNTIYF | TRBJ1-3 | - | 15 | TRBV27 | -
TGTGCCAGCAGCGTAGCACCTTCTAATGAAAAACTGTTTTTT | CASSVAPSNEKLFF | TRBJ1-4 | - | 14 | TRBV9 | few
TGTGCCAGCAGCCCTAGCGGGACAGGCCCTAATGAAAAACTGTTTTTT | CASSPSGTGPNEKLFF | TRBJ1-4 | TRBD1 | 16 | TRBV7-9 | -
TGTGCCAGCAGCTTGCTTGCGGGAGTTACCGGGGAGCTGTTTTTT | CASSLLAGVTGELFF | TRBJ2-2 | TRBD2 | 15 | TRBV5-6 | -
TGTGCCTCCGCCCCCGGGATCTACGGCCACGAGCAGTACTTC | CASAPGIYGHEQYF | TRBJ2-7 | - | 14 | TRBV30 | -
TGTGCCAGCAGCCCAAAGGGCAGGGTTCATGGCTACACCTTC | CASSPKGRVHGYTF | TRBJ1-2 | - | 14 | TRBV21-1 | -
TGTGCCAGCAGCTCCGGACAGGGGGGCTATGGCTACACCTTC | CASSSGQGGYGYTF | TRBJ1-2 | TRBD1 | 14 | TRBV6-2/TRBV6-3 | -
TGTGCCAGCAGCTTAGACTTTGGAAACACCATATATTTT | CASSLDFGNTIYF | TRBJ1-3 | - | 13 | TRBV7-2 | -
TGCGCCAGCAGCCAACAACAGGGCAACTCACCCCTCCACTTT | CASSQQQGNSPLHF | TRBJ1-6 | - | 14 | TRBV4-3 | -
TGTGCCAGCAGCCCGAGAACTGATACCTACGAGCAGTACTTC | CASSPRTDTYEQYF | TRBJ2-7 | - | 14 | TRBV7-9 | few
TGTGCCAGCAGCCAAACCGGGACAGTTGATGAAAAACTGTTTTTT | CASSQTGTVDEKLFF | TRBJ1-4 | TRBD1 | 15 | TRBV16 | -
TGTGCCAGCAGCCCGACTAGCGGGCAAGAGACCCAGTACTTC | CASSPTSGQETQYF | TRBJ2-5 | TRBD2 | 14 | TRBV7-2 | -
TGTGCCAGCAGCTCGCGCATCCGGGACACCTTTTTCGAGCAGTACTTC | CASSSRIRDTFFEQYF | TRBJ2-7 | - | 16 | TRBV5-6 | -
TGTGCCACCAGTGACCCAACAGGGGGCAGGGGCACAGATACGCAGTATTTT | CATSDPTGGRGTDTQYF | TRBJ2-3 | TRBD1 | 17 | TRBV24-1 | -
TGTGCCAGCAGCTGGGCCACGGACGTCGGTCAGCCCCAGCATTTT | CASSWATDVGQPQHF | TRBJ1-5 | - | 15 | TRBV7-9 | once
TGTGCCAGCAGCGCCCTAAGCGGGGGACTTAATGAGCAGTTCTTC | CASSALSGGLNEQFF | TRBJ2-1 | TRBD2 | 15 | TRBV9 | few
TGTGCCAGCAGCTCGAATACAGGGGGCGAGCAGTACTTC | CASSSNTGGEQYF | TRBJ2-7 | TRBD1 | 13 | TRBV11-1 | -
TGTGCCACCCGCGGGAGGGGGGCGGGCCAAGAGACCCAGTACTTC | CATRGRGAGQETQYF | TRBJ2-5 | TRBD2 | 15 | TRBV24-1 | few
TGTGCCAGCAGTGAAGAACAGGGGATCGGCTACACCTTC | CASSEEQGIGYTF | TRBJ1-2 | TRBD1 | 13 | TRBV2 | once
TGTGCCACCAGTGAACCGGGACAGGGGTTGGAGACCCAGTACTTC | CATSEPGQGLETQYF | TRBJ2-5 | TRBD1 | 15 | TRBV24-1 | -
TGTGCCAGCAGCTTTCGGACGGTCCTCGGCGGGGAGCTGTTTTTT | CASSFRTVLGGELFF | TRBJ2-2 | - | 15 | TRBV11-3 | once
TGTGCCAGCAGCGGGCGTCGGGGGGGTGCTACTGGGGCCAACGTCCTGACTTTC | CASSGRRGGATGANVLTF | TRBJ2-6 | TRBD2 | 18 | TRBV5-4 | -
TGTGCCAGCTCAACCAAAGCCACAGCTGACAATCAGCCCCAGCATTTT | CASSTKATADNQPQHF | TRBJ1-5 | - | 16 | TRBV18 | -
TGTGCCAGCAGCTTAACGGGTGGAGAAAATGAAAAACTGTTTTTT | CASSLTGGENEKLFF | TRBJ1-4 | - | 15 | TRBV7-3 | -
TGTGCCAGCAGTGTTAAAGGGGGCACAGATACGCAGTATTTT | CASSVKGGTDTQYF | TRBJ2-3 | - | 14 | TRBV6-4 | -
TGTGCCAGCAAGAGGGGACGGGGGGCCGCTTACACAGATACGCAGTATTTT | CASKRGRGAAYTDTQYF | TRBJ2-3 | - | 17 | TRBV2 | -
TGTGCCAGCAGCGAAAGTGGGGGGGCTAAGCAGTTCTTC | CASSESGGAKQFF | TRBJ2-1 | - | 13 | TRBV14 | -
TGTGCCAGCACCTTCGACACAAGCTCCTACGAGCAGTACTTC | CASTFDTSSYEQYF | TRBJ2-7 | - | 14 | TRBV2 | -
TGTGCCACCCCGAGGGAAGGGGCGGGAGGTGCGAACACCGGGGAGCTGTTTTTT | CATPREGAGGANTGELFF | TRBJ2-2 | TRBD2 | 18 | TRBV15 | -
TGTGCCAGCAGTTTGCGGACAGGGAATGGCTACACCTTC | CASSLRTGNGYTF | TRBJ1-2 | TRBD1 | 13 | TRBV12-3/TRBV12-4 | -
TGTGCCAGTAAATTAACAGGGGGCGAAGAGACCCAGTACTTC | CASKLTGGEETQYF | TRBJ2-5 | TRBD1 | 14 | TRBV19 | once
TGTGCCAGCTCACTACGAAGAAGCCCGGAGGGCGAGCAGTACTTC | CASSLRRSPEGEQYF | TRBJ2-7 | - | 15 | TRBV18 | once
TGTGCCAGTGGGGGGGGAGTGGGCACAGATACGCAGTATTTT | CASGGGVGTDTQYF | TRBJ2-3 | TRBD2 | 14 | TRBV19 | -
TGTGCCAGCAGCCCCGACAGGGGGTTTACTGAAGCTTTCTTT | CASSPDRGFTEAFF | TRBJ1-1 | TRBD1 | 14 | TRBV9 | few
TGTGCCAGCAGTTCCCCAGGGGGCGCGGTATGGCAGTACTTC | CASSSPGGAVWQYF | TRBJ2-7 | TRBD1 | 14 | TRBV6-2/TRBV6-3 | -
TGTGCTAGCAGCTCGACCGCGGGCCCCGGGACAGGCGGCGATGAGCAGTTCTTC | CASSSTAGPGTGGDEQFF | TRBJ2-1 | TRBD1 | 18 | TRBV7-7 | few
TGTGCCAGCAGCCCACACGACCGCTACGAGCAGTACTTC | CASSPHDRYEQYF | TRBJ2-7 | - | 13 | TRBV21-1 | -
TGTGCCACCAGCAGAGACGATGACGGCAATCAGCCCCAGCATTTT | CATSRDDDGNQPQHF | TRBJ1-5 | - | 15 | TRBV15 | -
TGTGCCAGCAGCGTATCCGACGGAAACACCATATATTTT | CASSVSDGNTIYF | TRBJ1-3 | - | 13 | TRBV9 | -
TGTGCCAGCAGCCCCATACAGACCAAGGTGGCAGATACGCAGTATTTT | CASSPIQTKVADTQYF | TRBJ2-3 | - | 16 | TRBV7-3 | -
TGTGCCAGCAGCCCCCAACCGGGGGGGTACAATGAGCAGTTCTTC | CASSPQPGGYNEQFF | TRBJ2-1 | TRBD2 | 15 | TRBV7-8 | -
TGTGCCAGCAGCTTAGAGGTGGGGAGCTCCTACAATGAGCAGTTCTTC | CASSLEVGSSYNEQFF | TRBJ2-1 | - | 16 | TRBV11-2 | few
TGTGCCAGCAGCTTCGGGACAGGGGTCTCTATGAACACTGAAGCTTTCTTT | CASSFGTGVSMNTEAFF | TRBJ1-1 | TRBD1 | 17 | TRBV11-2 | -
TGTGCCAGCAGTCGGGGACAGGTCGGGCTAGCGGGGAGTAGCACAGATACGCAGTATTTT | CASSRGQVGLAGSSTDTQYF | TRBJ2-3 | - | 20 | TRBV6-2/TRBV6-3 | -
TGCGCCAGCAGCGGCGTGCTAGCGGGGGGGCTCAATGAGCAGTTCTTC | CASSGVLAGGLNEQFF | TRBJ2-1 | TRBD2 | 16 | TRBV5-1 | few
TGTGCCAGCAGTTCCACCGGGACGTACTACGAGCAGTACTTC | CASSSTGTYYEQYF | TRBJ2-7 | - | 14 | TRBV27 | -
TGTGCCAGCAGCCCGGACTTAACTTTCTTT | CASSPDLTFF | TRBJ1-1 | - | 10 | TRBV3-1/TRBV3-2 | -
TGTGCCACCAGTCCTAGCCCCAATGAGCAGTTCTTC | CATSPSPNEQFF | TRBJ2-1 | - | 12 | TRBV24-1 | -
TGTGCCAGCAGTCCGGAGGGCAGGGGAGGTGAAAAACTGTTTTTT | CASSPEGRGGEKLFF | TRBJ1-4 | - | 15 | TRBV5-6 | -
TGCGCCAGCAGCCAGACAGGGTTCAATGAGCAGTTCTTC | CASSQTGFNEQFF | TRBJ2-1 | TRBD1 | 13 | TRBV4-3 | -